This T cell receptor beta chain was documented in a study of cytomegalovirus exposure and HLA in healthy donors. Primers: 60 Vbeta forward and 13 Jbeta reverse. Sequenced by immunoSEQ multiplex PCR; TCRdb stores in-frame clones only, minus some. Of about 130,000 clones in the sample, approximately 80% were seen once. Germline CDR1 SGHVS, CDR2 FQNEAQ. The CDR3 contains 17 residues. Trimming took 2 bases from V and 2 from J, leaving 19 bases between them. The TCR originated in a man aged 40-50 years in good health and CMV-seronegative. The V call is TRBV7-8, the J call TRBJ2-7; D might be TRBD2 (6 bases). Sequenced sample: PBMCs. The CDR3, as DNA: TGTGCCAGCAGCTTAAGGGGCGGGGCGGGCAGGGCCTACGAGCAGTACTTC. It translates to CASSLRGGAGRAYEQYF.